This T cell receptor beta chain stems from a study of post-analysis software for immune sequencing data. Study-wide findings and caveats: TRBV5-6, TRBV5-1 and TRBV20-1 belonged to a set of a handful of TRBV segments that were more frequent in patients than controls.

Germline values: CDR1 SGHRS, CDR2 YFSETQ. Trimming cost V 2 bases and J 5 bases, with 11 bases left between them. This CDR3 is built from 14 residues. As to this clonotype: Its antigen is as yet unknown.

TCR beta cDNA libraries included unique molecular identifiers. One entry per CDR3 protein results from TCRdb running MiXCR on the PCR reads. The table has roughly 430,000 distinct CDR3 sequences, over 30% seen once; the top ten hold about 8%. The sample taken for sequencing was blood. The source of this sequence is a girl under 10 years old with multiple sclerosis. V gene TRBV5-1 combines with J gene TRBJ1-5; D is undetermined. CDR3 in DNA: TGCGCCAGCAGCTTCGACGGAGGAGATCAGCCCCAGCATTTT. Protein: CASSFDGGDQPQHF.